This T cell receptor (beta chain) was recorded in a study of spatial heterogeneity in lung cancer. Trimming took off 2 bases at V and 2 bases at J, with 13 bases between the two ends. In germline, CDR1 is MDHEN, CDR2 SYDVKM. This CDR3 has 15 residues. Study-wide results and caveats: It was found that expanded intratumoral alpha and beta TCR counts tracked tumor mutation counts.

TCRdb analysed the 5' RACE reads with MiXCR anew, one entry per CDR3 protein. The sample contains roughly 28,000 distinct CDR3 sequences, around 6.5% of which appear only once. This clonotype showed up many times. The antigen remains unidentified. The time point here: sample taken at primary tumor resection. Extraction of whole RNA from tumor, nontumor lung or frozen PBMC preceded unsorted sequencing. This TCR came from a male donor with early-stage non-small cell lung cancer. The specimen comprised lung tumor tissue, sampled at surgery. The chain is built from TRBV28 and TRBJ2-7; D may be TRBD2 (7 bases). The CDR3: CASSLGGGRAYEQYF. DNA of the CDR3: TGTGCCAGCAGTTTAGGCGGGGGCCGGGCCTACGAGCAGTACTTC.